Following are 12 T cell receptor beta chains from one sample sequenced in a study of cytomegalovirus exposure and HLA in healthy donors. PCR was performed using 60 Vbeta and 13 Jbeta primers. TCRdb's copy holds only in-frame clones and misses some; the assay was immunoSEQ multiplex PCR. The table includes 210,000 or so clones, approximately 87% detected once. Sequencing was carried out using PBMCs. The receptors were sampled from a human donor in good health.

The chain couples TRBV6-5 to TRBJ1-1; a weak D match, TRBD1 (6 bases). In germline, CDR1 is MNHEY, CDR2 SVGAGI. The CDR3 is 15 residues long. Trimming removed 2 bases from V and 0 bases from J, with 10 bases in between. The CDR3 coding sequence is TGTGCCAGCAGTTACCAAGGGGGTCTGAACACTGAAGCTTTCTTT. Translation gives CASSYQGGLNTEAFF.

The rearrangement links TRBV7-9 to TRBJ2-7; D is ambiguous. The CDR3 extends over 12 amino acids. Between the trimmed V and J ends, which lost 5 bases and 3 bases, there was a span of 8 bases. Germline values: CDR1 SEHNR, CDR2 FQNEAQ (reference sequence). CDR3 nucleotides: TGTGCCAGCAGCCAACGAGGCTACGAGCAGTACTTC. Protein sequence: CASSQRGYEQYF.

The chain recombines TRBV30 with TRBJ2-5; D perhaps matches TRBD2 (5 bases). The CDR3 covers 13 residues. Germline V gene sequence: CDR1 GTSNPN, CDR2 SVGIG (reference sequence). With 0 bases removed from V and 2 bases from J, the gap between germline ends came to 7 bases. The CDR3 sequence: CAWSVLVQETQYF. In DNA, the CDR3 is TGTGCCTGGAGTGTACTAGTACAAGAGACCCAGTACTTC.

The J gene is TRBJ2-3, the V gene TRBV6-1, with D uncertain. The CDR3 contains 14 residues. V lost 6 bases, J lost 6 bases, and 16 bases lay in between. Germline CDR1 is MNHNS and CDR2 is SASEGT. CDR3 in DNA: TGTGCCAGCAGCCTCTCGTTTGCGCATGATACGCAGTATTTT. Amino acid sequence: CASSLSFAHDTQYF.

V gene TRBV6-1 combines with J gene TRBJ1-4; 9 nucleotides align to TRBD1. V lost 8 bases, J lost 8 bases, and 9 bases stayed unmatched. The V gene's germline CDR1 is MNHNS and CDR2 SASEGT. The CDR3 spans 14 residues. This CDR3 is CASCAGTGYEKLFF. The DNA for the CDR3 is TGTGCCAGCTGCGCCGGGACAGGGTACGAAAAACTGTTTTTT.

The chain carries TRBV18 and TRBJ1-4, with a possible D match to TRBD1 (5 bases). The CDR3 contains 15 residues. Germline CDR1 KGHSH, CDR2 LQKENI. V lost 3 bases and J lost 5, with 13 bases in between. In DNA, the CDR3 is TGTGCCAGCTCACCTCTGGCAGGGCACAATGAAAAACTGTTTTTT. Its translation is CASSPLAGHNEKLFF.

J is TRBJ1-5 and V is TRBV6-6; possible D gene TRBD1, 5 bases. The germline V gene has CDR1 MNHNY and CDR2 SVGAGI (reference sequence). V dropped 5 bases and J dropped 2 bases, with 13 bases sitting between them. The CDR3 loop spans 15 amino acids. The CDR3 protein is CASSPGRGGNQPQHF. In DNA form, the CDR3 reads TGTGCCAGCAGTCCCGGGAGGGGAGGCAATCAGCCCCAGCATTTT.

The chain carries TRBV4-2 and TRBJ2-3; a weak D match, TRBD2 (5 bases). Germline V gene sequence: CDR1 LGHNA, CDR2 YNFKEQ. The germline V and J ends were trimmed by 2 bases and 3 bases, with 12 bases remaining between them. CDR3 length equals 15 residues. CDR3 amino acids: CASSQRTGKTDTQYF. In DNA, the CDR3 is TGTGCCAGCAGCCAAAGGACTGGAAAAACAGATACGCAGTATTTT.

The chain employs TRBV2 and TRBJ2-5; D gene ambiguous. V gave up 4 bases and J gave up 5 bases, with 5 bases separating them. This CDR3 comprises 11 residues. Germline CDR1 is SNHLY and CDR2 is FYNNEI. The CDR3 bases are TGTGCCAGCAGTGTCGGGGAGACCCAGTACTTC. It specifies CASSVGETQYF. The full variable domain, its missing parts supplied by reference TRBV2 and TRBJ2-5, is EPEVTQTPSHQVTQMGQEVILRCVPISNHLYFYWYRQILGQKVEFLVSFYNNEISEKSEIFDDQFSVERPDGSNFTLKIRSTKLEDSAMYFCASSVGETQYFGPGTRLLVL.

The genes are TRBV7-3 and TRBJ1-2; D remains ambiguous. The CDR3 runs 14 residues. The V gene's germline CDR1 is SGHTA and CDR2 FQGTGA. The ends were cut back, 0 bases at V and 7 bases at J, with 12 bases in the middle. This chain's CDR3 is CASSLTEGPVGYTF. The CDR3 DNA follows: TGTGCCAGCAGCTTAACGGAGGGCCCGGTTGGCTACACCTTC. The full variable domain, with the rest looked up from reference TRBV7-3 and TRBJ1-2, is GAGVSQTPSNKVTEKGKYVELRCDPISGHTALYWYRQSLGQGPEFLIYFQGTGAADDSGLPNDRFFAVRPEGSVSTLKIQRTERGDSAVYLCASSLTEGPVGYTFGSGTRLTVV.

The gene calls are TRBV14 and TRBJ2-7, with 12 bases identical to TRBD1. The germline V gene has CDR1 SGHDN and CDR2 FVKESK. V shed 3 bases and J 7 bases; nucleotides not matched to a gene: 4. The CDR3 sequence is 14 residues long. CDR3 loop: CASSQGQGAFEQYF. CDR3 in DNA: TGTGCCAGCAGCCAGGGACAGGGGGCCTTTGAGCAGTACTTC.

The rearrangement links TRBV18 to TRBJ1-5; D not resolved. Germline V gene data show CDR1 as KGHSH and CDR2 as LQKENI. Trimming took off 6 bases at V and 7 bases at J, with 16 bases between the two ends. The CDR3 contains 14 residues. CDR3 loop: CASSPQASEQPQHF. The CDR3, as DNA: TGTGCCAGCTCCCCCCAGGCATCGGAACAGCCCCAGCATTTT.